The 14 T cell receptor beta chains presented below share a single source sample, sequenced in a study of cytomegalovirus exposure and HLA in healthy donors. Assay: immunoSEQ multiplex PCR; the TCRdb copy retains only in-frame clones and omits some. This table holds tens of thousands of clones, roughly 94% found once. Sample: PBMCs. These receptors were taken from a young man in good health and CMV-seropositive.

V is TRBV30 and J is TRBJ2-7; D call uncertain. The germline V gene encodes CDR1 GTSNPN and CDR2 SVGIG (reference sequence). The CDR3 is 13 residues long. The V and J ends lost 4 bases and 1 base respectively, with 11 bases between them. CDR3 DNA: TGTGCCTGGAAGCGTGCCTTATCCTACGAGCAGTACTTC. Protein product: CAWKRALSYEQYF.

This chain uses TRBV18 with TRBJ1-5; the match to TRBD1 covers 8 bases. The CDR3 contains 16 residues. With 4 bases clipped from V and 4 bases from J, the junction kept 9 bases outside the gene matches. CDR1 is KGHSH, CDR2 LQKENI, per germline. CDR3 sequence reads: CASSRGTGGGNQPQHF. CDR3 bases: TGTGCCAGCTCACGTGGCACAGGGGGGGGGAATCAGCCCCAGCATTTT.

The rearrangement links TRBV5-6 to TRBJ2-7; D is unclear. Germline V lookup: CDR1 SGHDT, CDR2 YYEEEE. Trimming removed 2 bases from V and 3 bases from J, with 12 bases in between. This CDR3 region has 14 residues. CDR3 sequence (DNA): TGTGCCAGCAGCTTAGACATCCTCCGCTACGAGCAGTACTTC. The encoded protein is CASSLDILRYEQYF.

J is TRBJ2-3 and V is TRBV27; 7 bases align to TRBD2. This CDR3 spans 16 amino acids. The J segment lost 0 bases and the V segment lost 5 bases, leaving 8 bases of the junction unmatched. Germline V CDR1 and CDR2: MNHEY, SMNVEV (reference sequence). The CDR3 region has the DNA TGTGCCAGCAGTGTACTGACTAGCCGAAGCACAGATACGCAGTATTTT. Translated: CASSVLTSRSTDTQYF.

V and J are TRBV7-9 and TRBJ1-3; D unresolved. Trimming stripped 4 bases from V and 1 base from J, with 14 bases between. CDR1 is SEHNR and CDR2 is FQNEAQ in the germline V gene (reference sequence). The length of the CDR3 is 16 residues. CDR3 nucleotides: TGTGCCAGCAGCTCCTCGGTTGGGCGATCTGGAAACACCATATATTTT. Translating gives CASSSSVGRSGNTIYF.

V is TRBV6-6 and J is TRBJ2-2, with D maybe TRBD2 (5 bases). CDR1 MNHNY and CDR2 SVGAGI come from the germline V gene (reference sequence). V was clipped by 6 bases and J by 3 bases, with 14 bases between them. The CDR3 covers 15 residues. CDR3 DNA: TGTGCCAGCAGCTTACTAGGGTCTGACACCGGGGAGCTGTTTTTT. This encodes CASSLLGSDTGELFF.

Comment on this clone: The same CDR3 is also encoded by other DNA sequences in this sample. The chain carries TRBV27 and TRBJ2-7; D not resolved. Trimming took off 2 bases at V and 6 bases at J, with 8 bases between the two ends. This CDR3 is 12 amino acids long. Germline V gives CDR1 MNHEY, CDR2 SMNVEV (reference sequence). The CDR3 bases are TGTGCCAGCAGTTTAGTGGGCCGCGAGCAGTACTTC. Translation: CASSLVGREQYF.

This clone was seen only once. The chain recombines TRBV9 with TRBJ2-1, with D unresolved. The CDR3 contains 12 residues. Germline V gene sequence: CDR1 SGDLS, CDR2 YYNGEE. V was pared by 0 bases and J by 9 bases, with 7 bases between. Written as DNA, the CDR3 is TGTGCCAGCAGCGTAGAGTACGGTGAGCAGTTCTTC. This encodes CASSVEYGEQFF.

V and J are TRBV7-2 and TRBJ1-3, with D perhaps matching TRBD1 (5 bases). Looked up from germline, CDR1 is SGHTA and CDR2 is FQGNSA. Trimming shortened V by 3 bases and J by 8 bases, and 20 bases separated the two germline ends. The CDR3 length is 16 residues. CDR3 in DNA: TGTGCCAGCAGCTTGGTCCTTTGGCAGGGTCGGGACACCATATATTTT. Protein sequence: CASSLVLWQGRDTIYF. The variable domain in full, completed from reference TRBV7-2 and TRBJ1-3, reads GAGVSQSPSNKVTEKGKDVELRCDPISGHTALYWYRQSLGQGLEFLIYFQGNSAPDKSGLPSDRFSAERTGGSVSTLTIQRTQQEDSAVYLCASSLVLWQGRDTIYFGEGSWLTVV.

The V call is TRBV7-9, the J call TRBJ2-3; 14 bases match TRBD2. The germline V gene encodes CDR1 SEHNR and CDR2 FQNEAQ (reference sequence). The V segment lost 4 bases and the J segment 2 bases; nucleotides outside the gene matches: 11. The CDR3 has 19 residues. This chain's CDR3 is CASSWVLGTSGGLTDTQYF. The CDR3 coding sequence is TGTGCCAGCAGCTGGGTCCTCGGGACTAGCGGGGGCCTCACAGATACGCAGTATTTT.

This chain connects TRBV10-3 to TRBJ2-7; 11 bases map to TRBD2. There are 15 residues in the CDR3. With 6 bases clipped from V and 6 bases from J, the junction kept 10 bases outside the gene matches. Looked up from germline, CDR1 is ENHRY and CDR2 is SYGVKD. The DNA of the CDR3 is TGTGCCATCAGGACACTAGCGGGGGTGGTTAGCGAGCAGTACTTC. It translates to CAIRTLAGVVSEQYF.

Note on this clone: An end of the junction differs from the germline gene, which may be a read error. The chain uses TRBV7-2 and TRBJ1-2; a possible D gene is TRBD1 (6 bases). The germline V gene has CDR1 SGHTA and CDR2 FQGNSA. The CDR3 runs 14 residues. DNA of the CDR3: TGTGCCAGCAGCTTATTGAGGGACACGTATGACTACACCTTC. It is translated as CASSLLRDTYDYTF.

The rearrangement uses TRBV7-9 and TRBJ2-7; possible D gene TRBD1, 6 bases. The germline gives CDR1 SEHNR, CDR2 FQNEAQ (reference sequence). The CDR3 contains 13 residues. Trimming stripped 5 bases from V and 5 bases from J, with 13 bases between. The CDR3 bases are TGTGCCAGCAGCCCACAGGGCCGGAACGAGCAGTACTTC. This encodes CASSPQGRNEQYF. Full variable domain (rest looked up from reference TRBV7-9 and TRBJ2-7): DTGVSQNPRHKITKRGQNVTFRCDPISEHNRLYWYRQTLGQGPEFLTYFQNEAQLEKSRLLSDRFSAERPKGSFSTLEIQRTEQGDSAMYLCASSPQGRNEQYFGPGTRLTVT.

V and J are TRBV5-1 and TRBJ2-3, with 11 bases identical to TRBD2. With V trimmed by 2 bases and J by 2 bases, 7 bases remained unmatched. Germline CDR1 is SGHRS and CDR2 is YFSETQ. The CDR3 consists of 17 residues. Here the CDR3 reads CASSFSPSGGTTDTQYF. The CDR3 DNA is TGCGCCAGCAGCTTTAGCCCTAGCGGGGGGACCACAGATACGCAGTATTTT.